These T cell receptor beta chains were read from a single sample in a study of blood T cell repertoires in COVID-19. The table came from immunoSEQ multiplex PCR; TCRdb's copy has only in-frame clones and leaves some out. The sample has some 16,000 clones, approximately 86% seen once. Specimen: peripheral blood. These receptors all come from a human donor in a cohort sampled during active COVID-19. Each CDR3 is given with its conserved first and last residue. The order of the fields is clone size, V gene, J gene, D gene, CDR3 protein, CDR3 DNA. A D gene is named only where the DNA matches it firmly. Some rows mark clone size as missing; the rest say once, few, many or name a class of expanded clone.

abundance: .
v_gene: TRBV5-1
j_gene: TRBJ2-3
d_gene: TRBD2
CDR3aa: CASSFTSERRLSTDTQYF
CDR3nt: TGCGCCAGCAGCTTTACTAGCGAAAGGCGTCTTAGCACAGATACGCAGTATTTT

abundance: once
v_gene: TRBV5-1
j_gene: TRBJ1-2
d_gene: .
CDR3aa: CASSLERQTDGYTF
CDR3nt: TGCGCCAGCAGCTTGGAACGACAGACCGATGGCTACACCTTC

abundance: .
v_gene: TRBV9
j_gene: TRBJ2-3
d_gene: TRBD2
CDR3aa: CASSVDPGRVGDTQYF
CDR3nt: TGTGCCAGCAGCGTAGATCCGGGGAGGGTAGGAGATACGCAGTATTTT

abundance: .
v_gene: TRBV15
j_gene: TRBJ2-3
d_gene: .
CDR3aa: CATSRSGLTDTQYF
CDR3nt: TGTGCCACCAGCAGATCGGGACTTACAGATACGCAGTATTTT

abundance: .
v_gene: TRBV5-1
j_gene: TRBJ2-1
d_gene: TRBD2
CDR3aa: CASRSNLAGVSNEQFF
CDR3nt: TGCGCCAGCAGATCGAATCTAGCGGGGGTTAGCAATGAGCAGTTCTTC

abundance: .
v_gene: TRBV29-1
j_gene: TRBJ2-3
d_gene: .
CDR3aa: CSVESDSTSTDTQYF
CDR3nt: TGCAGCGTTGAAAGCGACTCCACTAGCACAGATACGCAGTATTTT

abundance: few
v_gene: TRBV7-2
j_gene: TRBJ1-5
d_gene: TRBD1
CDR3aa: CASSFSYRGRLSQPQHF
CDR3nt: TGTGCCAGCAGCTTCTCCTACAGGGGGCGCTTGAGTCAGCCCCAGCATTTT

abundance: .
v_gene: TRBV7-2
j_gene: TRBJ1-4
d_gene: TRBD1
CDR3aa: CASSSSGGLDEKLFF
CDR3nt: TGTGCCAGCAGCTCGTCAGGGGGTCTGGATGAAAAACTGTTTTTT

abundance: .
v_gene: TRBV6-5
j_gene: TRBJ1-4
d_gene: .
CDR3aa: CASGSQFIEKLFF
CDR3nt: TGTGCCAGCGGTTCACAGTTTATTGAAAAACTGTTTTTT

abundance: .
v_gene: TRBV14
j_gene: TRBJ2-3
d_gene: .
CDR3aa: CASSQGRHTDTQYF
CDR3nt: TGTGCCAGCAGCCAAGGGCGACACACAGATACGCAGTATTTT

abundance: .
v_gene: TRBV15
j_gene: TRBJ1-2
d_gene: TRBD1
CDR3aa: CATSSTGGAGYTF
CDR3nt: TGTGCCACCAGCAGTACAGGGGGCGCGGGCTACACCTTC

abundance: .
v_gene: TRBV18
j_gene: TRBJ1-2
d_gene: .
CDR3aa: CASSLGTGNYGYTF
CDR3nt: TGTGCCAGCTCACTGGGGACTGGGAACTATGGCTACACCTTC

abundance: .
v_gene: TRBV7-9
j_gene: TRBJ1-1
d_gene: .
CDR3aa: CASTRGENTEAFF
CDR3nt: TGTGCCAGCACCCGGGGAGAGAACACTGAAGCTTTCTTT

abundance: .
v_gene: TRBV7-6
j_gene: TRBJ2-3
d_gene: TRBD2
CDR3aa: CASTLRSASGGRATDTQYF
CDR3nt: TGTGCCAGCACCCTGCGATCGGCTAGCGGGGGGCGGGCCACAGATACGCAGTATTTT

abundance: .
v_gene: TRBV7-9
j_gene: TRBJ1-1
d_gene: .
CDR3aa: CASSGPEAFF
CDR3nt: TGTGCCAGCAGCGGGCCCGAGGCTTTCTTT

abundance: .
v_gene: TRBV19
j_gene: TRBJ2-6
d_gene: TRBD1
CDR3aa: CASSMGQVNSGANVLTF
CDR3nt: TGTGCCAGTAGTATGGGACAGGTAAACTCTGGGGCCAACGTCCTGACTTTC

abundance: .
v_gene: TRBV6-4
j_gene: TRBJ2-2
d_gene: .
CDR3aa: CASRGTLHGELFF
CDR3nt: TGTGCCAGCAGAGGGACTTTACACGGGGAGCTGTTTTTT

abundance: .
v_gene: TRBV3-1/TRBV3-2
j_gene: TRBJ1-5
d_gene: .
CDR3aa: CASSQDAQGHQPQHF
CDR3nt: TGTGCCAGCAGCCAAGATGCGCAGGGCCACCAGCCCCAGCATTTT

abundance: .
v_gene: TRBV12-5
j_gene: TRBJ2-7
d_gene: .
CDR3aa: CASGSLYEQYF
CDR3nt: TGTGCTAGTGGTTCCCTTTACGAGCAGTACTTC

abundance: .
v_gene: TRBV19
j_gene: TRBJ2-7
d_gene: TRBD1
CDR3aa: CASSIAGQGYEQYF
CDR3nt: TGTGCCAGTAGTATAGCAGGACAGGGGTACGAGCAGTACTTC

abundance: .
v_gene: TRBV5-4
j_gene: TRBJ2-3
d_gene: .
CDR3aa: CASSGSRGTDTQYF
CDR3nt: TGTGCCAGCAGCGGGAGCAGAGGCACAGATACGCAGTATTTT

abundance: few
v_gene: TRBV7-6
j_gene: TRBJ1-4
d_gene: .
CDR3aa: CASSLRGLRTNEKLFF
CDR3nt: TGTGCCAGCAGTCTTAGGGGTTTGAGGACTAATGAAAAACTGTTTTTT

abundance: once
v_gene: TRBV11-1
j_gene: TRBJ1-1
d_gene: .
CDR3aa: CASSPAVEAFF
CDR3nt: TGTGCCAGCAGCCCCGCGGTTGAAGCTTTCTTT

abundance: .
v_gene: TRBV7-3
j_gene: TRBJ2-3
d_gene: TRBD2
CDR3aa: CASSLRWRGEGDTQYF
CDR3nt: TGTGCCAGCAGCTTAAGATGGCGGGGGGAAGGAGATACGCAGTATTTT

abundance: .
v_gene: TRBV18
j_gene: TRBJ2-7
d_gene: .
CDR3aa: CASSPRTVASYEQYF
CDR3nt: TGTGCCAGCTCACCACGGACAGTTGCGTCCTACGAGCAGTACTTC

abundance: .
v_gene: TRBV2
j_gene: TRBJ2-2
d_gene: .
CDR3aa: CASSDRVNTGELFF
CDR3nt: TGTGCCAGCAGTGACAGGGTGAACACCGGGGAGCTGTTTTTT